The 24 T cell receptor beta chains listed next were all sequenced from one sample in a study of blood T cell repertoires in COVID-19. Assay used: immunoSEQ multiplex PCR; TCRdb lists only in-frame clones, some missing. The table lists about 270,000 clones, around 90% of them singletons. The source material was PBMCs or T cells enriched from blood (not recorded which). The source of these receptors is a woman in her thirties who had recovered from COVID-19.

DNA of the CDR3: TGTGCCAGCAGCCCCCGGGACAGGGGTTTAGCTAACTATGGCTACACCTTC. Amino acid sequence: CASSPRDRGLANYGYTF. The chain links TRBV7-9 to TRBJ1-2; 10 positions agree with TRBD1. V lost 5 bases and J lost 0; bases outside the gene matches: 9. Germline-derived CDR1 and CDR2 are SEHNR and FQNEAQ (reference sequence). This CDR3 contains 17 residues. Variable domain in full (rest from reference TRBV7-9 and TRBJ1-2): DTGVSQNPRHKITKRGQNVTFRCDPISEHNRLYWYRQTLGQGPEFLTYFQNEAQLEKSRLLSDRFSAERPKGSFSTLEIQRTEQGDSAMYLCASSPRDRGLANYGYTFGSGTRLTVV.

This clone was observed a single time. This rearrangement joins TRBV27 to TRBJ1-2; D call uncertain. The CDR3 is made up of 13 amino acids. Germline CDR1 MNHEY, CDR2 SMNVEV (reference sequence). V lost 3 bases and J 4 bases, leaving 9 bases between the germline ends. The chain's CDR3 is CASSLGRAYGYTF. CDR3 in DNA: TGTGCCAGCAGTTTGGGCAGAGCCTATGGCTACACCTTC.

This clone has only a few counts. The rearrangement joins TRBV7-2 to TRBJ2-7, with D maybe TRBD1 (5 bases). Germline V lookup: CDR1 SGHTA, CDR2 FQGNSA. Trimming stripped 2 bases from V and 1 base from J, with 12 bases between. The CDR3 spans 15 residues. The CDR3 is CASSLPTAGSYEQYF. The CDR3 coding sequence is TGTGCCAGCAGCTTACCGACGGCAGGGTCCTACGAGCAGTACTTC.

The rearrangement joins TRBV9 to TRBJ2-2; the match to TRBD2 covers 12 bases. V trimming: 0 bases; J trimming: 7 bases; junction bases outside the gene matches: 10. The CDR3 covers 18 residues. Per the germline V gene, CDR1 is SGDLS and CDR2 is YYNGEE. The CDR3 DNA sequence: TGTGCCAGCAGCGTAGAACCGACTAGCGGGAGAGTTAACGGGGAGCTGTTTTTT. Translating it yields CASSVEPTSGRVNGELFF.

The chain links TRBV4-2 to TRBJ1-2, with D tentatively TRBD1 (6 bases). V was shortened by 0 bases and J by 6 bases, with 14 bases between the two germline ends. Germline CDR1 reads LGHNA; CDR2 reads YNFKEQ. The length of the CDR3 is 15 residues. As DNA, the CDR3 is TGTGCCAGCAGCCAAGAGGCCAGGGGATTGGATGGCTACACCTTC. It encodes CASSQEARGLDGYTF.

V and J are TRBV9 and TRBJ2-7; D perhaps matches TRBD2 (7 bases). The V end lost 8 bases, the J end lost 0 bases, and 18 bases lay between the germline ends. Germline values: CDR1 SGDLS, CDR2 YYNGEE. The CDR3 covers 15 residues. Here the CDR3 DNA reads TGTGCCAGTTCCCGAGGGGGGGCTGACTCCTACGAGCAGTACTTC. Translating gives CASSRGGADSYEQYF.

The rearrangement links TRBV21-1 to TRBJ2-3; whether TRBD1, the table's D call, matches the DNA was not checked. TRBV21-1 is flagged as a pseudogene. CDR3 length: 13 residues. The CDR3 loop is CASGAGNTDTQYF. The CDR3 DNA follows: TGTGCCAGTGGGGCAGGGAACACAGATACGCAGTATTTT.

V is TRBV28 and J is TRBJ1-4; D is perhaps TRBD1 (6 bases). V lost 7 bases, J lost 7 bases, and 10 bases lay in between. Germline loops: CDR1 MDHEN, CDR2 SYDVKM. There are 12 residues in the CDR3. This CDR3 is CASTSGVEKLFF. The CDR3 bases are TGTGCCAGCACGTCAGGGGTTGAAAAACTGTTTTTT.

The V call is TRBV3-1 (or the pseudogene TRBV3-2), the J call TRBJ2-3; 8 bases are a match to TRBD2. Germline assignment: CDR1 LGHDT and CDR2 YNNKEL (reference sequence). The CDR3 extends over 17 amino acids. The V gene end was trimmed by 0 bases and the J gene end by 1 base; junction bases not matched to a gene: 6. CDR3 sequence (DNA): TGTGCCAGCAGCCAAGATCCCACGGGGGGGGGCACAGATACGCAGTATTTT. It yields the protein CASSQDPTGGGTDTQYF.

CDR3 in amino acids: CASRETVYEQYF. The CDR3, as DNA: TGTGCCAGCAGAGAGACAGTCTACGAGCAGTACTTC. V is TRBV2 and J is TRBJ2-7, with D possibly TRBD1 on 5 matching bases. Germline V lookup: CDR1 SNHLY, CDR2 FYNNEI. V lost 6 bases and J 3 bases, leaving 9 bases between the germline ends. The length of the CDR3 is 12 residues.

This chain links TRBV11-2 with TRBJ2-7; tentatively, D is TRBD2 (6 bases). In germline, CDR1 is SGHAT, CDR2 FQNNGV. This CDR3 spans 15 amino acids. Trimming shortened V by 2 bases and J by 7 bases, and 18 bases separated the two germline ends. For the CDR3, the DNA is TGTGCCAGCAGCTTACGCGGGCAGGGAGGAAGGGAGCAGTACTTC. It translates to CASSLRGQGGREQYF.

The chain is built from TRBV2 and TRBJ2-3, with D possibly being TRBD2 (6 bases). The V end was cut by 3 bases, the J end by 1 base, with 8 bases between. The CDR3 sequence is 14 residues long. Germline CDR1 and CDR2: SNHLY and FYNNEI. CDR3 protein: CASSDPGGTDTQYF. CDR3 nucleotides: TGTGCCAGCAGTGACCCGGGAGGCACAGATACGCAGTATTTT.

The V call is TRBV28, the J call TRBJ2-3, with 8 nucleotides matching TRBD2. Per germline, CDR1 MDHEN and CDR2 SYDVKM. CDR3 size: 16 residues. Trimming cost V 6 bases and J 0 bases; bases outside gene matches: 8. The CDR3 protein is CASRQIAGLSTDTQYF. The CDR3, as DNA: TGTGCCAGCAGACAGATAGCGGGGCTTAGCACAGATACGCAGTATTTT.

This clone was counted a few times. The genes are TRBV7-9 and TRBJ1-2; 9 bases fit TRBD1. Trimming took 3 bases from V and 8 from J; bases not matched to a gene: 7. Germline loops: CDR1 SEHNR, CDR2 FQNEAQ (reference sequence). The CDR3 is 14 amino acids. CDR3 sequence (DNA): TGTGCCAGCAGCTTGGACAGGGGCCTTGGAGGCTACACCTTC. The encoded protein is CASSLDRGLGGYTF.

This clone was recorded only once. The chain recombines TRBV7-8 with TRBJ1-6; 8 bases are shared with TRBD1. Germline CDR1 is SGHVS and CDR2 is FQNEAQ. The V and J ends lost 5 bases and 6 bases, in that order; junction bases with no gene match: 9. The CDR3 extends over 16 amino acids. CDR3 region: CASSDGQGDANSPLHF. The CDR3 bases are TGTGCCAGCAGCGACGGACAGGGAGACGCTAATTCACCCCTCCACTTT.

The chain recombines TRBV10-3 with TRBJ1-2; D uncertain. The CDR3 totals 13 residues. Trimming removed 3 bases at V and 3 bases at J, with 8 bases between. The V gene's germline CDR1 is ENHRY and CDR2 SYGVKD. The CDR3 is CAISEEEDYGYTF. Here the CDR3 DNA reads TGTGCCATCAGTGAAGAGGAGGACTATGGCTACACCTTC.

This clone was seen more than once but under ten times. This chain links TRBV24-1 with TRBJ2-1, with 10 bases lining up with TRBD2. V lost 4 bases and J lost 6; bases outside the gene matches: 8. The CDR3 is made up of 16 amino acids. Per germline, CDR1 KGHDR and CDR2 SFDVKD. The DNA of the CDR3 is TGTGCCACCAGTGACCCCCTAGCGGGAGCCGGCAATGAGCAGTTCTTC. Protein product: CATSDPLAGAGNEQFF.

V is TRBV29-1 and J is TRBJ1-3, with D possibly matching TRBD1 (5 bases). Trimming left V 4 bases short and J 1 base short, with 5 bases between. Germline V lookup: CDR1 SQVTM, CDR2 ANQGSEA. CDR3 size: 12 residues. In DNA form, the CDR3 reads TGCAGCGTTGCAGGGTCTGGAAACACCATATATTTT. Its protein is CSVAGSGNTIYF.

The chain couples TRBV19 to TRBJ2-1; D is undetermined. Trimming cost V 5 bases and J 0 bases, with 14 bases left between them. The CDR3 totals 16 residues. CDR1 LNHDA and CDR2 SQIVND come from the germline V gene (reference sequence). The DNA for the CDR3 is TGTGCCAGTAGTTGGGCAGGAATGAGCTCCTACAATGAGCAGTTCTTC. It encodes CASSWAGMSSYNEQFF.

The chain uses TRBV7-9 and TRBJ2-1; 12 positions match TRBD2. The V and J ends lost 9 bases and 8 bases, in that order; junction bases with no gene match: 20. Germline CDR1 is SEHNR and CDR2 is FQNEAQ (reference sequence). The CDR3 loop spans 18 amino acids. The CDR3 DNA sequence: TGTGCCAGTAGACGATCTCTCCTAGCGGGAGGGCAGTCGGATGAGCAGTTCTTC. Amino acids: CASRRSLLAGGQSDEQFF.

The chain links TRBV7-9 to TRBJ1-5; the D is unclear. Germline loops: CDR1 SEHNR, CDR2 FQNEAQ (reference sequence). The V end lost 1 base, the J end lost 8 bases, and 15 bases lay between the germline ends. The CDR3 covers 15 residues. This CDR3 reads CASSLVASQEEPQHF. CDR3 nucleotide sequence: TGTGCCAGCAGCTTAGTCGCGAGTCAGGAGGAGCCCCAGCATTTT.

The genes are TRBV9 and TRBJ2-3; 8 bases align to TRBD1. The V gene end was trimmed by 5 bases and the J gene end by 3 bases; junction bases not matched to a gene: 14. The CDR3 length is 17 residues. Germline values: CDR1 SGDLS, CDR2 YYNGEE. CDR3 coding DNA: TGTGCCAGCAGGCCGACAGGGGTATGGGGTAGTACAGATACGCAGTATTTT. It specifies CASRPTGVWGSTDTQYF.

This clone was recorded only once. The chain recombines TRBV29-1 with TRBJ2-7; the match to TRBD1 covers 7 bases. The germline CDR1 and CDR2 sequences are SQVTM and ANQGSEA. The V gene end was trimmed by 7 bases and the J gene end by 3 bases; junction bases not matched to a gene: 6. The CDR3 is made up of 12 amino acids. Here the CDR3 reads CSAGQFYYEQYF. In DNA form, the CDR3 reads TGCAGCGCGGGACAGTTCTACTACGAGCAGTACTTC.

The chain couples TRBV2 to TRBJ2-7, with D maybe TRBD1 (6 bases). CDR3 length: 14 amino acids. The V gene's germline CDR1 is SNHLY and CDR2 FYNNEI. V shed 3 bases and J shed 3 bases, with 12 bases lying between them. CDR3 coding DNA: TGTGCCAGCAGTGATTTCCAGGGGAGCTACGAGCAGTACTTC. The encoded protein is CASSDFQGSYEQYF.